A single sample is the source of the 8 T cell receptor beta chains below, sequenced in a study of T-cell reconstitution after alpha-beta-depleted transplantation in children. Unique molecular identifiers were incorporated into the prepared TCRbeta library. Using its own MiXCR run on the PCR reads, TCRdb lists one record per CDR3 protein. The data show under 850,000 distinct CDR3 sequences, with about an eighth seen just once and about 0.79% held by the top ten. The material was PBMCs, obtained before TCRalphabeta/CD19-depleted stem cell transplant. Receptors originate from a girl aged 2 to 10 with congenital amegakaryocytic thrombocytopenia, due to receive a stem cell transplant.

The V gene is TRBV7-9, the J gene TRBJ1-2, with D perhaps matching TRBD1 (6 bases). Germline V gives CDR1 SEHNR, CDR2 FQNEAQ (reference sequence). The ends were cut back, 3 bases at V and 8 bases at J, with 10 bases in the middle. There are 12 residues in the CDR3. Here the CDR3 DNA reads TGTGCCAGCAGCTTCCAGGGGTTCGGCTACACCTTC. Translated, it gives CASSFQGFGYTF.

This clonotype was found many times. The chain carries TRBV5-1 and TRBJ1-1; TRBD1 might be the D (5 bases). This CDR3 comprises 17 residues. Germline loops: CDR1 SGHRS, CDR2 YFSETQ. V shed 3 bases and J shed 0 bases, with 18 bases lying between them. The CDR3 region has the DNA TGCGCCAGCAGCTCAGACGGGACCGGAGAAATGAACACTGAAGCTTTCTTT. The encoded protein is CASSSDGTGEMNTEAFF.

This clonotype was recorded at least ten times. This chain joins TRBV28 and TRBJ2-3; D possibly corresponds to TRBD2 (6 bases). Deletions cut 7 bases from V and 2 bases from J, with 22 bases between. The CDR3 spans 17 residues. CDR1 is MDHEN, CDR2 SYDVKM, per germline. The CDR3 reads CASKGMRASVTTDTQYF. As DNA, the CDR3 is TGTGCCAGCAAGGGTATGCGGGCTAGCGTCACCACAGATACGCAGTATTTT.

The rearrangement links TRBV12-3 or TRBV12-4 to TRBJ2-5; 12 bases fit TRBD2. The V gene end was trimmed by 7 bases and the J gene end by 2 bases; junction bases not matched to a gene: 8. The CDR3 covers 16 residues. CDR3 nucleotides: TGTGCCAGCACCTCGACTAGCGGGAGACTACAAGAGACCCAGTACTTC. As protein: CASTSTSGRLQETQYF.

This clonotype was seen at least ten times. The genes are TRBV29-1 and TRBJ2-2; D unclear. The V end was cut by 0 bases, the J end by 8 bases, with 10 bases between. Germline V gene sequence: CDR1 SQVTM, CDR2 ANQGSEA. The CDR3 is made up of 13 amino acids. CDR3 protein: CSVEESPVGELFF. The CDR3 nucleotides read TGCAGCGTTGAAGAATCCCCTGTAGGGGAGCTGTTTTTT.

The chain employs TRBV5-1 and TRBJ2-4, with 11 bases aligning to TRBD1. The V gene's germline CDR1 is SGHRS and CDR2 YFSETQ. The V segment lost 3 bases and the J segment 2 bases; nucleotides outside the gene matches: 10. The CDR3 is 18 amino acids. CDR3 residues: CASSSDPGQGASKNIQYF. Here the CDR3 DNA reads TGCGCCAGCAGCTCAGACCCCGGACAGGGGGCATCCAAAAACATTCAGTACTTC.

In its sample, this clonotype was seen a few times. The gene calls are TRBV7-9 and TRBJ2-5, with 8 positions matching TRBD2. The J segment lost 7 bases and the V segment lost 5 bases, leaving 18 bases of the junction unmatched. The CDR3 is 17 amino acids. Germline CDR1 is SEHNR and CDR2 is FQNEAQ (reference sequence). The CDR3 DNA reads as TGTGCCAGCAGCCCTAGAGGGAGCGGGAGTATGACCGGGACCCAGTACTTC. It specifies CASSPRGSGSMTGTQYF. The variable domain in full, with the rest retrieved from reference TRBV7-9 and TRBJ2-5, is DTGVSQNPRHKITKRGQNVTFRCDPISEHNRLYWYRQTLGQGPEFLTYFQNEAQLEKSRLLSDRFSAERPKGSFSTLEIQRTEQGDSAMYLCASSPRGSGSMTGTQYFGPGTRLLVL.

This chain connects TRBV20-1 to TRBJ2-7, with 11 nucleotides matching TRBD2. Germline-derived CDR1 and CDR2 are DFQATT and SNEGSKA (reference sequence). This CDR3 has 14 residues. Trimming took 6 bases from V and 6 from J; bases not matched to a gene: 10. Here the CDR3 DNA reads TGCAGTGCCCCAACTAGCGGGAGTGTGTTCGAGCAGTACTTC. Translated: CSAPTSGSVFEQYF.